Included here is one T cell receptor (beta chain) sequence, with context. The data were produced by immunoSEQ multiplex PCR, yet TCRdb's version contains in-frame clones alone and is incomplete. The sample has about 140,000 clones; roughly 91% are singletons. Unmatched junction bases numbered 6, after V lost 4 bases and J lost 3 bases. The CDR3 totals 15 residues. Germline V lookup: CDR1 MGHDK, CDR2 SYGVNS. This record belongs to a study of T cell responses to AZD1222 COVID-19 vaccine. This sequence was found in an adult who received the AZD1222 COVID-19 vaccine. This rearrangement joins TRBV25-1 to TRBJ1-2; TRBD1 matches at 9 bases. Sample: peripheral blood, taken 28 days after the second AZD1222 dose. CDR3 loop: CASSADRGRDYGYTF. For the CDR3, the DNA is TGTGCCAGCAGTGCGGACAGGGGTAGGGACTATGGCTACACCTTC.